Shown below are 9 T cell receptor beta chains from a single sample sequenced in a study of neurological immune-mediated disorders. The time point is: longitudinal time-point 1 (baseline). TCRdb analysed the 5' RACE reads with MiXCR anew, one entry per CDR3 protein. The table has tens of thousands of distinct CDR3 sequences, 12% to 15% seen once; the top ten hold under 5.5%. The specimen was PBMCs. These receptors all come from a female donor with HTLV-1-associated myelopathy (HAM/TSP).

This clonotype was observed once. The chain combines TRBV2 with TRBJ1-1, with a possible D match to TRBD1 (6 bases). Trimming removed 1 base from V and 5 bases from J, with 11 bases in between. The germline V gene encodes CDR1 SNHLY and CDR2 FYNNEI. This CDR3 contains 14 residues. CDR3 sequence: CASSEGQGKTEAFF. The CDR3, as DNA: TGTGCCAGCAGTGAAGGGCAGGGGAAAACTGAAGCTTTCTTT. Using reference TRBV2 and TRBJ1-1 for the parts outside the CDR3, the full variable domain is EPEVTQTPSHQVTQMGQEVILRCVPISNHLYFYWYRQILGQKVEFLVSFYNNEISEKSEIFDDQFSVERPDGSNFTLKIRSTKLEDSAMYFCASSEGQGKTEAFFGQGTRLTVV.

CDR3 residues: CASSKTGEGSDTQYF. CDR3 in DNA: TGTGCCAGCAGTAAGACAGGGGAAGGGTCAGATACGCAGTATTTT. The chain carries TRBV6-4 and TRBJ2-3, with 8 positions matching TRBD1. The CDR3 spans 15 residues. The V gene end was trimmed by 5 bases and the J gene end by 4 bases; junction bases not matched to a gene: 8. Germline CDR1 MRHNA, CDR2 SNTAGT.

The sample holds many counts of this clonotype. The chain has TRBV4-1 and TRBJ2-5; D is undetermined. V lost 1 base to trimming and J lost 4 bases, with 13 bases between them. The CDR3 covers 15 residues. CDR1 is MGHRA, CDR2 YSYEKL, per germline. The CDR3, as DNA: TGCGCCAGCAGCCAAGGGGCCTTACCCGGAGAGACCCAGTACTTC. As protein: CASSQGALPGETQYF.

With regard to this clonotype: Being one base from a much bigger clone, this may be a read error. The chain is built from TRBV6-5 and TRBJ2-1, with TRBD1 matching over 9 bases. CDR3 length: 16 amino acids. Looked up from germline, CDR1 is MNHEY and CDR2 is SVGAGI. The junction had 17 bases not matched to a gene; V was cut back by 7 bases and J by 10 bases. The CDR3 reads CASNSRPDRGLREQFF. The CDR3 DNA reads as TGTGCCAGCAACTCACGGCCGGACAGGGGTCTCCGAGAGCAGTTCTTC.

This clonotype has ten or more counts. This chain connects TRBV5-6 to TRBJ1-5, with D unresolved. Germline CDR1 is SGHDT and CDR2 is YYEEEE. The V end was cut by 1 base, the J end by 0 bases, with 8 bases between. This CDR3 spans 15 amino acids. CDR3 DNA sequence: TGTGCCAGCAGCTTGACAGCCTATAGCAATCAGCCCCAGCATTTT. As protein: CASSLTAYSNQPQHF.

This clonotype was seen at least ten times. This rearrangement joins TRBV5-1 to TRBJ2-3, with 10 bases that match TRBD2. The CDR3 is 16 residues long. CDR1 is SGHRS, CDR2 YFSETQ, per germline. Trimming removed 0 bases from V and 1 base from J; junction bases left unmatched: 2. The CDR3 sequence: CASSLVGLAGTDTQYF. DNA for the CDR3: TGCGCCAGCAGCTTGGTTGGACTAGCGGGCACAGATACGCAGTATTTT.

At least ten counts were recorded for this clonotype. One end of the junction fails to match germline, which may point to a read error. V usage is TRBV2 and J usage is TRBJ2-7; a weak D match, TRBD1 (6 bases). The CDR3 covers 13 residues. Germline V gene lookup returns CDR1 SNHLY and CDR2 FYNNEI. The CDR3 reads CASSQDNRAPSVF. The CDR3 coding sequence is TGTGCCAGCAGCCAAGATAACAGGGCTCCCTCTGTATTC.

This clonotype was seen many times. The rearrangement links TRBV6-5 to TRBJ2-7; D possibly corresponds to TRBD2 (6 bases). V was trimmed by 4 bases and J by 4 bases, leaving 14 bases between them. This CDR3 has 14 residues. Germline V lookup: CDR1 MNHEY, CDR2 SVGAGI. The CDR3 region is CASSLSGAGYEQYF. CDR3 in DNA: TGTGCCAGCAGTTTGTCGGGTGCGGGGTACGAGCAGTACTTC.

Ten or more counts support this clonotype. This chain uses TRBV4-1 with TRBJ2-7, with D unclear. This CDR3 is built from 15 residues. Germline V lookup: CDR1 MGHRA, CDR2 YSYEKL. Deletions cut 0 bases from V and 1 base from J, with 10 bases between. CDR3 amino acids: CASSQDLAGSYEQYF. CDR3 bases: TGCGCCAGCAGCCAAGATCTGGCAGGATCCTACGAGCAGTACTTC.